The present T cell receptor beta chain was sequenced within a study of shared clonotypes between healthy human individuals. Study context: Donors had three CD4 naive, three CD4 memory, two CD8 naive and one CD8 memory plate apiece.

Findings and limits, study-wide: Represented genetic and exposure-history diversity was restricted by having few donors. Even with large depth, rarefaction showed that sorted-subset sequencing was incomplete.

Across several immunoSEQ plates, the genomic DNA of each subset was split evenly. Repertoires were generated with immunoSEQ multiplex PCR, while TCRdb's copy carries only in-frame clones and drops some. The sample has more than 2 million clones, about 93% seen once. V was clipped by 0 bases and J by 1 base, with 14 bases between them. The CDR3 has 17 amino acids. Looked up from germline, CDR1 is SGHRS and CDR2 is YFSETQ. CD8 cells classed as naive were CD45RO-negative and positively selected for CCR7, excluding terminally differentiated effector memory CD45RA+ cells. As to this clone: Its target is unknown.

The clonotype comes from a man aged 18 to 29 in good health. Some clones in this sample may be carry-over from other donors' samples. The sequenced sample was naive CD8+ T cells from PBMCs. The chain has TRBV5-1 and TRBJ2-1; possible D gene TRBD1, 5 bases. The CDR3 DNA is TGCGCCAGCAGCTTGGCCCCCAGGGCCCAATCCTACAATGAGCAGTTCTTC. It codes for CASSLAPRAQSYNEQFF.